This T cell receptor beta chain was retrieved from a study of blood T cell repertoires in COVID-19. In the study overall: Acute and convalescent COVID-19 samples came from the United States, Italy and Spain. From T cells, B-cell-depleted T cells, or PBMCs came the material, which was cDNA or gDNA.

CDR3 length: 14 residues. Germline V gene lookup returns CDR1 DFQATT and CDR2 SNEGSKA (reference sequence). The trim removed 3 bases at V and 6 bases at J, leaving 9 bases unmatched. Per the original methods: The authors estimated nucleated cell counts from reference gene primer amplification. Generated by immunoSEQ multiplex PCR, the TCRdb table keeps only in-frame clones and is missing some. That table is the source of V, J and clone size, and D and trimming were worked out from the DNA. The sample has about 220,000 clones; approximately 80% are singletons. The clonotype was recovered from a man aged 50 to 60 with active or convalescent COVID-19. The sample taken for sequencing was peripheral blood. The chain links TRBV20-1 to TRBJ2-7; 9 positions agree with TRBD2. In nucleotides, the CDR3 is TGCAGTGCTAGTCGGCCGGGACTAGCTACCGAGCAGTACTTC. This codes for CSASRPGLATEQYF.